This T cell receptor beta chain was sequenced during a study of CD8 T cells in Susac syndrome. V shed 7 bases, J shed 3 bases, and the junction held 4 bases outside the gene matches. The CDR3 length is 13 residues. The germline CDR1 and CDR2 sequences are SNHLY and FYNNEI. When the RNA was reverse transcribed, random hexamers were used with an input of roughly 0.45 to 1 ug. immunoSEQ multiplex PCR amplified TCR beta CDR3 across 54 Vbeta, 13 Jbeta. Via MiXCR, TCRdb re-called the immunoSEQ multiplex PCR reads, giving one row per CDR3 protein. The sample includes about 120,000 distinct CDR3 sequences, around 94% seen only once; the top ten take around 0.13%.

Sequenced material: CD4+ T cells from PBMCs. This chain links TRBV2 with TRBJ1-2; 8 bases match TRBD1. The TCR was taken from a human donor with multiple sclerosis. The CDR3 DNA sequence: TGTGCCAGCACCCCGGACAGGGACTATGGCTACACCTTC. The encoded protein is CASTPDRDYGYTF.